The rows below give T cell receptor beta chains drawn from one sample of a study of prognosis after radiotherapy for stage I lung cancer. TCRdb reprocessed the multiplex PCR reads with MiXCR, giving one entry per CDR3 protein. This table holds around 16,000 distinct CDR3 sequences, around 42% found once. The starting material was PBMCs, obtained before or after stereotactic body radiation therapy (not recorded which). These receptors came from a donor over 45 with non-small cell lung cancer. CDR3s include the opening cysteine and the closing phenylalanine or tryptophan. The D gene is left open where the match is weak. Clone size is not always given. Where it is, it says once, few, many or a class for expanded clones.

. | TRBJ2-5 | TRBV6-1 | few | TGTGCCAGCCAAACGGGGCTGCAAGAGACCCAGTACTTC | CASQTGLQETQYF
. | TRBJ2-3 | TRBV19 | many | TGTGCCAGTAGTCTGGGACTCCGATCAGCAGATACGCAGTATTTT | CASSLGLRSADTQYF
. | TRBJ1-4 | TRBV28 | . | TGTGCCAGCAGTCTGTGGAGTACTAATGAAAAACTGTTTTTT | CASSLWSTNEKLFF
. | TRBJ2-7 | TRBV28 | once | TGTGCCAGCAGTTTGGACAGAGGCTACGGGAAGTACTTC | CASSLDRGYGKYF
. | TRBJ1-2 | TRBV19 | . | TGTGCCAGTACAACAGGTGTACCTTACTATGGCTACACCTTC | CASTTGVPYYGYTF
TRBD1 | TRBJ1-2 | TRBV29-1 | many | TGCAGCGTGGACCGGGACAGGGCTGGCTACACCTTC | CSVDRDRAGYTF
TRBD2 | TRBJ2-1 | TRBV6-1 | . | TGTGCCAGCAGTCCCCGAACTAGCGGGGGGGACAATGAGCAGTTCTTC | CASSPRTSGGDNEQFF
. | TRBJ2-2 | TRBV2 | . | TGTGCCAGCAGTGGACAGATGAACACCGTGGAGCTGCTTTTT | CASSGQMNTVELLF
TRBD2 | TRBJ2-2 | TRBV12-3/TRBV12-4 | medium-sized | TGTGCCAGCAGAGTCCATAGCGGGGGGGGCACCGGGGAGCTGTTTTTT | CASRVHSGGGTGELFF
TRBD1 | TRBJ2-7 | TRBV5-1 | . | TGCGCCAGCAGCCCAGGGACAGGCCGCGCGGACGAGCAGTACTTC | CASSPGTGRADEQYF
. | TRBJ2-3 | TRBV19 | medium-sized | TGTGCCAGTAGTATCTCCACAGCCGGTACGCAGTATTTT | CASSISTAGTQYF
. | TRBJ1-1 | TRBV6-1 | many | TGTGCCAGCAGCCCCCTGAATAGAGGAAGGGAAGGAGCTTTCTTT | CASSPLNRGREGAFF
. | TRBJ2-6 | TRBV20-1 | few | TGCAGTGCTAATCCCGGGAGCTCTGGGGCCAACGTCCTGACTTTC | CSANPGSSGANVLTF
TRBD2 | TRBJ2-7 | TRBV29-1 | medium-sized | TGCAGCGTTGAAGGCGGGAGGAGCTACGAGCAGTACTTC | CSVEGGRSYEQYF
. | TRBJ2-3 | TRBV4-2 | few | TGTGCCAGCAGCCAAGAGACCCCACCCCGCACAGATACGCAGTATTTT | CASSQETPPRTDTQYF
. | TRBJ2-6 | TRBV29-1 | few | TGCAGCGTTGCGGGCCTATTCTCTGGGGCCAACGTCCCGACTTTC | CSVAGLFSGANVPTF
TRBD1 | TRBJ1-1 | TRBV5-5 | many | TGTGCCAGCAGCACTAGGGACAGGGGAGCTTTCTTT | CASSTRDRGAFF
TRBD2 | TRBJ2-3 | TRBV5-1 | many | TGCGCCAGCAGCCTAAGAGGGGGACTAGCGGCCCTGAGCACAGATACGCAGTATTTT | CASSLRGGLAALSTDTQYF